Listed below are T cell receptor beta chains from one sample, sequenced in a study of technical replicates of blood from a few donors. Assay used: immunoSEQ multiplex PCR; TCRdb lists only in-frame clones, some missing. The sample holds tens of thousands of clones, 95% seen once. The sequencing input was T cells isolated from PBMCs. The receptors were gathered from a human donor in good health. CDR3s include the opening cysteine and the closing phenylalanine or tryptophan. The order of the fields is V gene, J gene, D gene, clone size, CDR3 DNA, CDR3 protein. The D gene is left open where the match is weak. Expanded clones get a size class; other rows say once, few or many, or leave the size out.

V gene: TRBV5-1
J gene: TRBJ2-2
D gene: .
clone size: .
CDR3 DNA: TGCGCCAGCAGCTTTGGGGACTTGGGCACCGGGGAGCTGTTTTTT
CDR3 protein: CASSFGDLGTGELFF

V gene: TRBV19
J gene: TRBJ2-3
D gene: TRBD1
clone size: .
CDR3 DNA: TGTGCCAGTAGTATAGGACAGGGGAACACAGATACGCAGTATTTT
CDR3 protein: CASSIGQGNTDTQYF

V gene: TRBV7-9
J gene: TRBJ2-7
D gene: .
clone size: .
CDR3 DNA: TGTGCCAGCAGCTTACTACCTGTTAGAAATCGCTCCTACGAGCAGTACTTC
CDR3 protein: CASSLLPVRNRSYEQYF

V gene: TRBV12-5
J gene: TRBJ1-6
D gene: .
clone size: .
CDR3 DNA: TGTGCTAGTGGTTTTCTGCCAGGGTTTATGAATTCACCCCTCCACTTT
CDR3 protein: CASGFLPGFMNSPLHF

V gene: TRBV14
J gene: TRBJ1-2
D gene: .
clone size: once
CDR3 DNA: TGTGCCAGCAGCGCGGGCCTCTCGTATGGCTACACCTTC
CDR3 protein: CASSAGLSYGYTF

V gene: TRBV5-6
J gene: TRBJ2-4
D gene: .
clone size: once
CDR3 DNA: TGTGCCAGCAGCTTGGCCGGGGGATCGGAAAACATTCAGTACTTC
CDR3 protein: CASSLAGGSENIQYF

V gene: TRBV28
J gene: TRBJ1-1
D gene: .
clone size: .
CDR3 DNA: TGTGCCAGCAGTGGGGGCGGCACTGAAGCTTTCTTT
CDR3 protein: CASSGGGTEAFF

V gene: TRBV27
J gene: TRBJ1-2
D gene: .
clone size: few
CDR3 DNA: TGTGCCAGCAGCATGACCGGACAGCCCTATGGCTACACCTTC
CDR3 protein: CASSMTGQPYGYTF

V gene: TRBV30
J gene: TRBJ1-6
D gene: .
clone size: .
CDR3 DNA: TGTGCCTGGATGCTCGGCGGAACCTCCTATAATTCACCCCTCCACTTT
CDR3 protein: CAWMLGGTSYNSPLHF

V gene: TRBV10-2
J gene: TRBJ2-2
D gene: TRBD2
clone size: .
CDR3 DNA: TGCGCCAGCACCCCGACTAGCGGGATTCCCCTGAACACCGGGGAGCTGTTTTTT
CDR3 protein: CASTPTSGIPLNTGELFF

V gene: TRBV29-1
J gene: TRBJ1-2
D gene: .
clone size: few
CDR3 DNA: TGCAGCGTTAACAAGGGGGACTATGGCTACACCTTC
CDR3 protein: CSVNKGDYGYTF

V gene: TRBV5-1
J gene: TRBJ2-5
D gene: .
clone size: once
CDR3 DNA: TGCGCCAGCAGCTGGAGGGACTTGGCGGTTTCTATCCAAGAGACCCAGTACTTC
CDR3 protein: CASSWRDLAVSIQETQYF

V gene: TRBV5-1
J gene: TRBJ2-6
D gene: TRBD1
clone size: .
CDR3 DNA: TGCGCCAGCAGCTTGACAGGGGCTGGGGCCAACGTCCTGACTTTC
CDR3 protein: CASSLTGAGANVLTF

V gene: TRBV4-1
J gene: TRBJ2-7
D gene: TRBD2
clone size: once
CDR3 DNA: TGCGCCAGCAGCCAAGAGCGGGAGTTCACCTACGAGCAGTACTTC
CDR3 protein: CASSQEREFTYEQYF

V gene: TRBV23-1
J gene: TRBJ2-7
D gene: TRBD2
clone size: .
CDR3 DNA: TGCGCCAGCACTCGACCGCGGGGGGGCCACGAGCAGTACTTC
CDR3 protein: CASTRPRGGHEQYF

V gene: TRBV29-1
J gene: TRBJ1-5
D gene: .
clone size: .
CDR3 DNA: TGCAGCGTTGATCTCACCGCCGGAGGTCAGCCCCAGCATTTT
CDR3 protein: CSVDLTAGGQPQHF

V gene: TRBV5-4
J gene: TRBJ2-5
D gene: TRBD1
clone size: .
CDR3 DNA: TGTGCCAGCAGACCCCCGGGACAGGGAGAAGAGACCCAGTACTTC
CDR3 protein: CASRPPGQGEETQYF

V gene: TRBV19
J gene: TRBJ1-2
D gene: .
clone size: .
CDR3 DNA: TGTGCCAGCGCGTCGGGGGGTAACTATGGCTACACCTTC
CDR3 protein: CASASGGNYGYTF

V gene: TRBV5-1
J gene: TRBJ2-3
D gene: .
clone size: .
CDR3 DNA: TGCGCCAGCAGCGGAGGGGATGTCACAGATACGCAGTATTTT
CDR3 protein: CASSGGDVTDTQYF

V gene: TRBV5-1
J gene: TRBJ1-1
D gene: .
clone size: .
CDR3 DNA: TGCGCCAGCAGCTCGGACCCATCGGGGACTGAAGCTTTCTTT
CDR3 protein: CASSSDPSGTEAFF

V gene: TRBV5-4
J gene: TRBJ1-3
D gene: TRBD1
clone size: .
CDR3 DNA: TGTGCCAGCAGCTCTCAGGGGGCCTCTGGAAACACCATATATTTT
CDR3 protein: CASSSQGASGNTIYF

V gene: TRBV15
J gene: TRBJ1-5
D gene: .
clone size: .
CDR3 DNA: TGTGCCACCAGTAAGACAGGCAACTATCAGCCCCAGCATTTT
CDR3 protein: CATSKTGNYQPQHF

V gene: TRBV12-5
J gene: TRBJ2-7
D gene: .
clone size: .
CDR3 DNA: TGTGCTAGTGGTTTGGCCCCCGGCGGCGAGCAGTACTTC
CDR3 protein: CASGLAPGGEQYF

V gene: TRBV28
J gene: TRBJ1-4
D gene: .
clone size: .
CDR3 DNA: TGTGCCAGCAGTTCCCTGAGCGAAAAACTGTTTTTT
CDR3 protein: CASSSLSEKLFF

V gene: TRBV12-5
J gene: TRBJ2-1
D gene: .
clone size: .
CDR3 DNA: TGTGCTAGTGGCCCAGGGGAGAGTGGGGACCGTAGGTTCTTC
CDR3 protein: CASGPGESGDRRFF

V gene: TRBV7-9
J gene: TRBJ2-5
D gene: .
clone size: .
CDR3 DNA: TGTGCCAGCAGGCGGGGACAGCAAGAGACCCAGTACTTC
CDR3 protein: CASRRGQQETQYF

V gene: TRBV2
J gene: TRBJ2-7
D gene: .
clone size: .
CDR3 DNA: TGTGCCACCATAGCTACTAGGCTTGATCCCTACGAGCAGTACTTC
CDR3 protein: CATIATRLDPYEQYF

V gene: TRBV4-1
J gene: TRBJ2-7
D gene: .
clone size: .
CDR3 DNA: TGCGCCAGCAGCCAAGATCACAGCTACGAGCAGTACTTC
CDR3 protein: CASSQDHSYEQYF

V gene: TRBV4-1
J gene: TRBJ2-4
D gene: TRBD1
clone size: .
CDR3 DNA: TGCGCCAGCAGCCTTTTCCCGGACAGGGTCGAGCGCGAAAACATTCAGTACTTC
CDR3 protein: CASSLFPDRVERENIQYF

V gene: TRBV2
J gene: TRBJ2-5
D gene: TRBD2
clone size: .
CDR3 DNA: TGTGCCAGCGGGTTAGCGGGGCTTCAAGAGACCCAGTACTTC
CDR3 protein: CASGLAGLQETQYF

V gene: TRBV27
J gene: TRBJ2-7
D gene: .
clone size: .
CDR3 DNA: TGTGCCAGCAGTTTAGGCAGGGACACCTACGAGCAGTACTTC
CDR3 protein: CASSLGRDTYEQYF

V gene: TRBV9
J gene: TRBJ2-7
D gene: .
clone size: .
CDR3 DNA: TGTGCCAGCAGCGAAGGACACTCACCAAGGGTCTACGAGCAGTACTTC
CDR3 protein: CASSEGHSPRVYEQYF

V gene: TRBV6-5
J gene: TRBJ2-7
D gene: TRBD1
clone size: .
CDR3 DNA: TGTGCCAGCACGGGACAGTTCTACGAGCAGTACTTC
CDR3 protein: CASTGQFYEQYF

V gene: TRBV27
J gene: TRBJ2-1
D gene: .
clone size: .
CDR3 DNA: TGTGCCAGCAGTTGGGGGACATCTCATCCCAATGAGCAGTTCTTC
CDR3 protein: CASSWGTSHPNEQFF

V gene: TRBV9
J gene: TRBJ2-2
D gene: .
clone size: few
CDR3 DNA: TGTGCCAGCAGCGTATTGGAGGCCGGGGAGCTGTTTTTT
CDR3 protein: CASSVLEAGELFF

V gene: TRBV7-9
J gene: TRBJ1-5
D gene: TRBD1
clone size: .
CDR3 DNA: TGTGCCAGCAGCTTAGGTGGGACAGTCGGTTATAGCAATCAGCCCCAGCATTTT
CDR3 protein: CASSLGGTVGYSNQPQHF

V gene: TRBV4-1
J gene: TRBJ1-2
D gene: .
clone size: once
CDR3 DNA: TGCGCCAGCAGCCCACTAGGGGGCTATGGCTACACCTTC
CDR3 protein: CASSPLGGYGYTF

V gene: TRBV7-9
J gene: TRBJ2-7
D gene: TRBD1
clone size: .
CDR3 DNA: TGTGCCAGCAGCTTAGAAGGTGGACAGGGGGCCTACGAGCAGTACTTC
CDR3 protein: CASSLEGGQGAYEQYF

V gene: TRBV6-1
J gene: TRBJ1-5
D gene: TRBD1
clone size: .
CDR3 DNA: TGTGCCAGCAGCCTCAAGACAGGGGTCAATCAGCCCCAGCATTTT
CDR3 protein: CASSLKTGVNQPQHF

V gene: TRBV5-1
J gene: TRBJ2-7
D gene: TRBD2
clone size: .
CDR3 DNA: TGCGCCAGCAGCTTATCATGGCCTAGCGGGTACGAGCAGTACTTC
CDR3 protein: CASSLSWPSGYEQYF

V gene: TRBV19
J gene: TRBJ2-7
D gene: TRBD2
clone size: .
CDR3 DNA: TGTGCCAGTAGTCCTAGCGGGAGAGGTTCCTACGAGCAGTACTTC
CDR3 protein: CASSPSGRGSYEQYF

V gene: TRBV7-3
J gene: TRBJ2-1
D gene: .
clone size: .
CDR3 DNA: TGTGCCAGCAGCTTAAACGCAGGGTCATACAATGAGCAGTTCTTC
CDR3 protein: CASSLNAGSYNEQFF

V gene: TRBV29-1
J gene: TRBJ2-1
D gene: TRBD2
clone size: .
CDR3 DNA: TGCAGCGTTGATTCGACTAGCGGGGGCAATGAGCAGTTCTTC
CDR3 protein: CSVDSTSGGNEQFF

V gene: TRBV7-6
J gene: TRBJ2-5
D gene: .
clone size: once
CDR3 DNA: TGTGCCAGCAGCCCACCGGACAGAGAAGAGACCCAGTACTTC
CDR3 protein: CASSPPDREETQYF

V gene: TRBV7-6
J gene: TRBJ2-7
D gene: .
clone size: .
CDR3 DNA: TGTGCCAGCGGCAGGGGAAGGTCCTACGAGCAGTACTTC
CDR3 protein: CASGRGRSYEQYF

V gene: TRBV15
J gene: TRBJ1-1
D gene: TRBD1
clone size: .
CDR3 DNA: TGTGCCACCAGCGGAATGAAGCAGGGGGCCAATGAAGCTTTCTTT
CDR3 protein: CATSGMKQGANEAFF

V gene: TRBV5-4
J gene: TRBJ2-1
D gene: .
clone size: .
CDR3 DNA: TGTGCCAGCAGCTTAGGGGGCGGGAAGAGCTCCTACAATGAGCAGTTCTTC
CDR3 protein: CASSLGGGKSSYNEQFF

V gene: TRBV6-4
J gene: TRBJ2-1
D gene: .
clone size: .
CDR3 DNA: TGTGCCAGCAGTCGAGGTCGGGAATGGGACAATGAGCAGTTCTTC
CDR3 protein: CASSRGREWDNEQFF

V gene: TRBV28
J gene: TRBJ2-3
D gene: TRBD2
clone size: .
CDR3 DNA: TGTGCCAGCAGTTCTTTCGGGGCTAGCGGGAGAACAGATACGCAGTATTTT
CDR3 protein: CASSSFGASGRTDTQYF

V gene: TRBV19
J gene: TRBJ2-3
D gene: .
clone size: .
CDR3 DNA: TGTGCCAGTAGTATTAATCTTGTTAGCACAGATACGCAGTATTTT
CDR3 protein: CASSINLVSTDTQYF